These T cell receptor beta chains were read from a single sample in a study of blood T cell repertoires in COVID-19. Clones were sequenced by immunoSEQ multiplex PCR, and TCRdb holds only the in-frame ones, with some missing. The sample lists about 160,000 clones; around 80% were seen once. Sequencing was carried out using peripheral blood. The receptors derive from a woman of 80 years or more with active or convalescent COVID-19. Both conserved end residues are part of each CDR3. The D gene is left open where the match is weak.

J: TRBJ2-3; D: TRBD2; V: TRBV19; DNA: TGTGCCAGTAGTATCTGGCGGGGGGGTGAGGAAGATACGCAGTATTTT; CDR3: CASSIWRGGEEDTQYF
J: TRBJ1-1; D: NA; V: TRBV19; DNA: TGTGCCAGTAGTCTCCCCGTCGGAGTAGCTTTCTTT; CDR3: CASSLPVGVAFF
J: TRBJ1-5; D: TRBD1; V: TRBV7-2; DNA: TGTGCCAGCAGCTTAGGGGACAGTTCTGTTCAGCCCCAGCATTTT; CDR3: CASSLGDSSVQPQHF
J: TRBJ2-7; D: NA; V: TRBV7-2; DNA: TGTGCCAGCAGCTATTCCCCCCAAACCTACGAGCAGTACTTC; CDR3: CASSYSPQTYEQYF
J: TRBJ2-6; D: TRBD1; V: TRBV27; DNA: TGTGCCAGCAGTCAGGGACAGCACTCTGGGGCCAACGTCCTGACTTTC; CDR3: CASSQGQHSGANVLTF
J: TRBJ2-3; D: NA; V: TRBV27; DNA: TGTGCCAGCACCTTTTTCGCCGGGGGTACGCAGTATTTT; CDR3: CASTFFAGGTQYF
J: TRBJ2-7; D: NA; V: TRBV19; DNA: TGTGCCAGTAGTTTACAGGGTTCCTACGAGCAGTACTTC; CDR3: CASSLQGSYEQYF
J: TRBJ2-7; D: TRBD1; V: TRBV18; DNA: TGTGCCAGCTCACCCGGGACAGGGGCCGAGCAGTACTTC; CDR3: CASSPGTGAEQYF
J: TRBJ1-5; D: NA; V: TRBV12-5; DNA: TGTGCTAGTGGTCCCGAGCCCAATCAGCCCCAGCATTTT; CDR3: CASGPEPNQPQHF
J: TRBJ2-5; D: NA; V: TRBV9; DNA: TGTGCCAGCAGCGCATGGGGCGGGGTGACATCACAAGAGACCCAGTACTTC; CDR3: CASSAWGGVTSQETQYF
J: TRBJ2-3; D: NA; V: TRBV5-1; DNA: TGCGCCAGCAGCTTGGATACAGGCAGAAGCACAGATACGCAGTATTTT; CDR3: CASSLDTGRSTDTQYF
J: TRBJ1-1; D: NA; V: TRBV5-1; DNA: TGCGCCAGCAGCTTGGCCTCGGGGGCTGAAGCTTTCTTT; CDR3: CASSLASGAEAFF
J: TRBJ1-5; D: TRBD1; V: TRBV6-5; DNA: TGTGCCACTTCGGACAGGGGTAGGAATCAGCCCCAGCATTTT; CDR3: CATSDRGRNQPQHF
J: TRBJ2-1; D: NA; V: TRBV4-3; DNA: TGCGCCAGCAGCCAATCGAGGGGGAATGAGCAGTTCTTC; CDR3: CASSQSRGNEQFF
J: TRBJ1-2; D: NA; V: TRBV18; DNA: TGTGCCAGCTCACCAAGCGGGGGGCAGGATGGCTACACCTTC; CDR3: CASSPSGGQDGYTF